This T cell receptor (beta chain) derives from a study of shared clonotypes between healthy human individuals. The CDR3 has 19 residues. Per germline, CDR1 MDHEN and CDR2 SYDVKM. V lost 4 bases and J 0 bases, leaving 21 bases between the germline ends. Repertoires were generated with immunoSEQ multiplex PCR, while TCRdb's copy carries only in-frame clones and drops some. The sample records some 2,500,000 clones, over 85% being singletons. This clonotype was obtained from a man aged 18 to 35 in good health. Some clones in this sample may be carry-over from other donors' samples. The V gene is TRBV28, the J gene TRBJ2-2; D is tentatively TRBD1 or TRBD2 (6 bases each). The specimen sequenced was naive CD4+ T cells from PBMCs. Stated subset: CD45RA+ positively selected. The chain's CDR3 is CASSSIPGAGFANTGELFF. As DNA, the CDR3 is TGTGCCAGCAGTTCTATACCAGGGGCGGGGTTCGCGAACACCGGGGAGCTGTTTTTT.